The clone carrying this T cell receptor beta chain was detected a few times. The antigen remains unidentified. These data come from a study of T cell repertoires in cytomegalovirus infection. Study-level background: Selected CMV epitopes included recently identified HLA-C-restricted ones as well as well-studied HLA-B-restricted ones. TCR beta signatures that were public indicated CMV infection and matching HLA type. Findings and limits, study-wide: Dominating the ex vivo response were HLA-C-restricted CMV-specific TCR beta clonotypes. Accumulated public TCR beta family frequency recognized individuals carrying CMV together with the relevant HLA.

Between the trimmed V and J ends, which lost 4 bases and 4 bases, there was a span of 10 bases. The germline V gene has CDR1 LNHDA and CDR2 SQIVND (reference sequence). The CDR3 runs to 13 residues. TCRdb re-derived calls from the reads in MiXCR, one entry per CDR3 protein. The sample lists some 310,000 distinct CDR3 sequences; around 25% were seen once. The V gene is TRBV19, the J gene TRBJ1-2; D ambiguous. This TCR was sampled from a human donor in good health (CMV status not recorded). Some clones in this sample may be carry-over from other donors' samples. Sequencing used cultured PBMCs, obtained from culture after CMV antigen stimulation. CDR3 protein: CASSTSSSYGYTF. The CDR3 nucleotides read TGTGCCAGTAGTACCTCAAGTTCCTATGGCTACACCTTC. Using reference TRBV19 and TRBJ1-2 for the parts outside the CDR3, the full variable domain is DGGITQSPKYLFRKEGQNVTLSCEQNLNHDAMYWYRQDPGQGLRLIYYSQIVNDFQKGDIAEGYSVSREKKESFPLTVTSAQKNPTAFYLCASSTSSSYGYTFGSGTRLTVV.